This paragraph reports one T cell receptor (beta chain). These data belong to a study of CD8+CD57+ T cells in acquired aplastic anemia. Study-wide background: Sorted cells (CD4+ and CD8+) yielded DNA amounts that averaged about 2.9 ug. Healthy donor CD4+ samples were sequenced to a depth that averaged roughly 10 million reads.

TCR beta VDJ and CDR3 profiling used genomic DNA as template. A single record per CDR3 protein comes from TCRdb applying MiXCR to the reads. The repertoire holds some 410,000 distinct CDR3 sequences, with about two thirds as singletons. The TCR comes from a human donor in good health, serving as a control. Material: sorted CD4+, CD8+, or CD8+CD57+ T cells (not recorded which) from PBMCs.

CDR3 sequence (DNA): TGCAGTGCTACCCGTAGAGGGGCCGGGAATTCACCCCTCCACTTT. Encoded protein: CSATRRGAGNSPLHF. This chain joins TRBV20-1 and TRBJ1-6; a weak D match, TRBD1 (5 bases). The germline V gene has CDR1 DFQATT and CDR2 SNEGSKA (reference sequence). The CDR3 has 15 amino acids. V gave up 4 bases and J gave up 7 bases, with 17 bases separating them.